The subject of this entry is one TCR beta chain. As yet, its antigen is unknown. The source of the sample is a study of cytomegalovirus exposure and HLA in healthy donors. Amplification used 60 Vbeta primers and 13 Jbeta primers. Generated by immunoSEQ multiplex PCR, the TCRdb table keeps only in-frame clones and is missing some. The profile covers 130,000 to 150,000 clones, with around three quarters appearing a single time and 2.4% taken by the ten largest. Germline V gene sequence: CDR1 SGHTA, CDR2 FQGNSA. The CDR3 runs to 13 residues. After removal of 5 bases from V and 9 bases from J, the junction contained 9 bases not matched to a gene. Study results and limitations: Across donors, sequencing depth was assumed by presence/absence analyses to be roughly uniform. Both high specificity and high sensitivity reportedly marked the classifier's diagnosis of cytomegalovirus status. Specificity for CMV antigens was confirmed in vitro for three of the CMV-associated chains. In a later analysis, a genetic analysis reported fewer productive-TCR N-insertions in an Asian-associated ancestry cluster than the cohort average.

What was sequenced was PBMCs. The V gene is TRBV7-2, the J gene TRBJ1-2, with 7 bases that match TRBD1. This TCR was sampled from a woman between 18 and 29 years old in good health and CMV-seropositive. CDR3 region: CASSPRQGNRYTF. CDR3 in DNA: TGTGCCAGCAGCCCCCGACAGGGAAATCGCTACACCTTC. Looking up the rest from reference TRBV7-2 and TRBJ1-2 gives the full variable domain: GAGVSQSPSNKVTEKGKDVELRCDPISGHTALYWYRQSLGQGLEFLIYFQGNSAPDKSGLPSDRFSAERTGGSVSTLTIQRTQQEDSAVYLCASSPRQGNRYTFGSGTRLTVV.